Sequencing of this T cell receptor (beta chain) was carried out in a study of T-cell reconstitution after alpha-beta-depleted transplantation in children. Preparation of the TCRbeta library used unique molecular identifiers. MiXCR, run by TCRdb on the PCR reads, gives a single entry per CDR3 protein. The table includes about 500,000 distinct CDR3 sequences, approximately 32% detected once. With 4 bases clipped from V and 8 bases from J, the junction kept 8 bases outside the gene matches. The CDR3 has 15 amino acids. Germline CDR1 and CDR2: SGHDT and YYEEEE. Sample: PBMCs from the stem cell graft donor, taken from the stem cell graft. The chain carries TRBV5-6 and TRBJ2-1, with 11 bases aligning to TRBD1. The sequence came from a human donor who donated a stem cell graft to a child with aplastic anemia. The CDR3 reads CASSRGQGAVYEQFF. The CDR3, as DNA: TGTGCCAGCAGCAGAGGACAGGGGGCGGTATATGAGCAGTTCTTC.